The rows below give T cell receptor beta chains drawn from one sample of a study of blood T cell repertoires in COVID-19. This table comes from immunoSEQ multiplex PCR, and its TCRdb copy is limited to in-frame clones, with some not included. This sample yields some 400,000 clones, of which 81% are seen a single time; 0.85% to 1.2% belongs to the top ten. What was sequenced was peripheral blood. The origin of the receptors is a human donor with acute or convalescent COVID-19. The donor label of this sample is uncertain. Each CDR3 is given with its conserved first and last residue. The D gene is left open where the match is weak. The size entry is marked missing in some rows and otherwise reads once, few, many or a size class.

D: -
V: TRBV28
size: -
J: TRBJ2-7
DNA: TGTGCCAGCAGCCCCAGTATAAGCTACGAGCAGTACTTC
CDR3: CASSPSISYEQYF

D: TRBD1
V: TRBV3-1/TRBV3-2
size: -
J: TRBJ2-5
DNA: TGTGCCAGCAGCCCCTACCGGGACAGGCAGACCCAGTACTTC
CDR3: CASSPYRDRQTQYF

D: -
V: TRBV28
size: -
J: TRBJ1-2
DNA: TGTGCCAGTACCCAGACAGGTCTTAACTATGGCTACACCTTC
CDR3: CASTQTGLNYGYTF

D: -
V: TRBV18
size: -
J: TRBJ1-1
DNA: TGTGCCAGCTCACCGATTGACACCGACACTGAAGCTTTCTTT
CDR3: CASSPIDTDTEAFF

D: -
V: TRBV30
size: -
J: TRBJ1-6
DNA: TGTGCCTGGAGAATAGCGGGAAACTCACCCCTCCACTTT
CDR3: CAWRIAGNSPLHF

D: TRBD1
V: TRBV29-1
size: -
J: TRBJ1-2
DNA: TGCAGCGTTTGGGGACAGTCATGGGATAATACCTTC
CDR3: CSVWGQSWDNTF

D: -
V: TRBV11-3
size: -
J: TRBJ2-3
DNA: TGTGCCAGCAGCTTAGAGATTCGACTTCGCACAGATACGCAGTATTTT
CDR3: CASSLEIRLRTDTQYF

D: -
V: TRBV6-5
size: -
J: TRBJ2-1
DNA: TGTGCCAGCAGCAGAACCCAAATGGTGGATGAGCAGTTCTTC
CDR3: CASSRTQMVDEQFF

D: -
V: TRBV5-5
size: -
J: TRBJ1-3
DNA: TGTGCCAGCAGCCTGACACCCGGAAACACCATATATTTT
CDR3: CASSLTPGNTIYF

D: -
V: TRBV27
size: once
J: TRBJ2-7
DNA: TGTGCCACCCGACCAGGGAACTCCTACGAGCAGTACTTC
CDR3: CATRPGNSYEQYF

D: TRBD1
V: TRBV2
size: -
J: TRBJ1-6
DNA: TGTGCCAGCAGTCGACAGGGTCGATCACCCCTCCACTTT
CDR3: CASSRQGRSPLHF

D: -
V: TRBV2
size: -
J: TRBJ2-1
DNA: TGTGCCAGCAGTGGGGACTTCGCCTCCTACAATGAGCAGTTCTTC
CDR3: CASSGDFASYNEQFF

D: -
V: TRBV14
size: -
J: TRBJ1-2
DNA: TGTGCCAGCAGCCAAAATCGCAGGGGACCGGGGCATGGCTACACCTTC
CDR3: CASSQNRRGPGHGYTF

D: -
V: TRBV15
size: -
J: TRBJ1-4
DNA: TGTGCCACCAGCAGAGACAGTACAACTAATGAAAAACTGTTTTTT
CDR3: CATSRDSTTNEKLFF

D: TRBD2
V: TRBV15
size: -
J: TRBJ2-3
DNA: TGTGCCACCAGCAGAGAAAATCTAGCGGGGGCCGCCACAGATACGCAGTATTTT
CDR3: CATSRENLAGAATDTQYF

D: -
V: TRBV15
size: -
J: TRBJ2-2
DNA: TGTGCCACCAGCAGAGTAGATTTTGACACCGGGGAGCTGTTTTTT
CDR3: CATSRVDFDTGELFF

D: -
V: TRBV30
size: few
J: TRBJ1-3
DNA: TGTGCCTGGGGTAGCAACACCATATATTTT
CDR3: CAWGSNTIYF

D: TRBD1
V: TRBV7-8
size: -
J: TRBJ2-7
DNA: TGTGCCAGCAGCCCGTGGACAGGGGCTTCCTACGAGCAGTACTTC
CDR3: CASSPWTGASYEQYF

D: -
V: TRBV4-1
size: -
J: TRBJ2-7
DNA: TGCGCCAGCAGCCAAGACGGGAAATGGGAGCAGTACTTC
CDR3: CASSQDGKWEQYF

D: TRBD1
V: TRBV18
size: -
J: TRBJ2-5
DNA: TGTGCCAGCTCCCGACAGGGACAAGAGACCCAGTACTTC
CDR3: CASSRQGQETQYF

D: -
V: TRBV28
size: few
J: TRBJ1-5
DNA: TGTGCCAGCAGTTTACCCTCCGGCCTCGGGGGCAATCAGCCCCAGCATTTT
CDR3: CASSLPSGLGGNQPQHF

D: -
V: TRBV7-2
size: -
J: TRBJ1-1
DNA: TGTGCCAGCAGCAAGGGGCTTCAGAACACTGAAGCTTTCTTT
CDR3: CASSKGLQNTEAFF

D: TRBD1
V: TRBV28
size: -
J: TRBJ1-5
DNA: TGTGCCAGCAGTTTCGGACAGGGGAGCAATCAGCCCCAGCATTTT
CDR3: CASSFGQGSNQPQHF

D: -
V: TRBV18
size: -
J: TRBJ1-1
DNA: TGTGCCAGCTCGCCTCTCGACAGCATGAACACTGAAGCTTTCTTT
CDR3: CASSPLDSMNTEAFF

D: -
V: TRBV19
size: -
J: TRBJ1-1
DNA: TGTGCTAGTAGTATGCGGGGGGTAGAAGCTTTCTTT
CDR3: CASSMRGVEAFF